The clone carrying this TCR beta chain was seen more than once but under ten times. This entry belongs to a study of T cell changes during pregnancy in multiple sclerosis. Only in-frame clones appear in the TCRdb table, and some are missing; sequencing was by immunoSEQ multiplex PCR. Among 50,000 to 70,000 clones listed, 80% to 95% were seen once. The TCR sequence derives from a female donor with multiple sclerosis, enrolled in a pregnancy study. The material sequenced was peripheral blood, taken in the second trimester of pregnancy.

The DNA of the CDR3 is TGTGCCAGCACTGAGCTAGCGGATTACAATGAGCAGTTCTTC. Encoded protein: CASTELADYNEQFF. The V call is TRBV2, the J call TRBJ2-1; 7 bases fit TRBD2. The CDR3 has 14 residues. V gave up 7 bases and J gave up 4 bases; unmatched junction bases: 7. Germline V gives CDR1 SNHLY, CDR2 FYNNEI.